A single sample is the source of the 17 T cell receptor beta chains below, sequenced in a study of monozygotic twins with cystic fibrosis. Assay used: immunoSEQ multiplex PCR; TCRdb lists only in-frame clones, some missing. The sample holds 30,000 or so clones, around 90% seen once. Sequencing used blood. Receptors originate from a girl aged 2 to 9 with cystic fibrosis.

The chain recombines TRBV5-6 with TRBJ2-7; D gene ambiguous. The V gene's germline CDR1 is SGHDT and CDR2 YYEEEE. The CDR3 runs 14 residues. V lost 2 bases to trimming and J lost 2 bases, with 11 bases between them. The CDR3 sequence: CASSFRAYTYEQYF. The CDR3 DNA follows: TGTGCCAGCAGCTTTAGGGCCTACACCTACGAGCAGTACTTC.

The genes are TRBV5-1 and TRBJ2-3; 13 bases agree with TRBD2. The J segment lost 5 bases and the V segment lost 0 bases, leaving 9 bases of the junction unmatched. The V gene's germline CDR1 is SGHRS and CDR2 YFSETQ. The CDR3 length is 18 residues. As DNA, the CDR3 is TGCGCCAGCAGCTTGGGCCCCGGACTAGCGGGAGTTATAGATACGCAGTATTTT. Translation: CASSLGPGLAGVIDTQYF.

The chain recombines TRBV6-6 with TRBJ1-3; the D is unclear. V shed 1 base and J shed 0 bases, with 4 bases lying between them. Germline CDR1 MNHNY, CDR2 SVGAGI (reference sequence). CDR3 length: 14 residues. In DNA, the CDR3 is TGTGCCAGCAGTTACTTCCCCTCTGGAAACACCATATATTTT. This sequence encodes CASSYFPSGNTIYF.

V gene TRBV9 combines with J gene TRBJ1-4; 9 bases are a match to TRBD1. V trimming: 0 bases; J trimming: 8 bases; junction bases outside the gene matches: 11. The germline V gene encodes CDR1 SGDLS and CDR2 YYNGEE. The CDR3 is 17 amino acids. The CDR3 sequence: CASSVDPLTGGQEKLFF. The CDR3, as DNA: TGTGCCAGCAGCGTAGACCCCTTGACAGGGGGTCAAGAAAAACTGTTTTTT.

The gene calls are TRBV28 and TRBJ2-7; D remains unclear. CDR1 and CDR2 from the germline V gene are MDHEN and SYDVKM. V lost 1 base and J 7 bases, leaving 11 bases between the germline ends. This CDR3 is built from 13 residues. The CDR3 here is CASSLSGILEQYF. CDR3 bases: TGTGCCAGCAGTTTATCTGGGATCTTGGAGCAGTACTTC.

This clone was observed a single time. The chain carries TRBV2 and TRBJ1-1; D unresolved. Per the germline V gene, CDR1 is SNHLY and CDR2 is FYNNEI. The CDR3 loop spans 15 amino acids. Trimming took 1 base from V and 4 from J, leaving 13 bases between them. CDR3 protein: CASSEGKILGTEAFF. CDR3 coding DNA: TGTGCCAGCAGTGAAGGAAAAATCTTAGGCACTGAAGCTTTCTTT.

The J gene is TRBJ1-1, the V gene TRBV5-1, with 9 bases identical to TRBD1. The CDR3 has 14 amino acids. Trimming took 5 bases from V and 5 from J; bases not matched to a gene: 7. Germline lookup yields CDR1 SGHRS and CDR2 YFSETQ. DNA for the CDR3: TGCGCCAGCAGTCCATCGACAGGGGGGACTGAAGCTTTCTTT. It yields the protein CASSPSTGGTEAFF.

The rearrangement uses TRBV5-6 and TRBJ2-7, with 9 bases that match TRBD1. Trimming removed 5 bases from V and 2 bases from J; junction bases left unmatched: 2. Germline CDR1 is SGHDT and CDR2 is YYEEEE. The CDR3 covers 13 residues. The CDR3 DNA sequence: TGTGCCAGCAGTCGGGACAGGGCCTACGAGCAGTACTTC. Protein product: CASSRDRAYEQYF.

This chain connects TRBV7-9 to TRBJ1-3; D is unclear. Trimming pared 0 bases from V and 0 bases from J, leaving 12 bases between. The CDR3 length is 17 residues. Germline CDR1 reads SEHNR; CDR2 reads FQNEAQ (reference sequence). CDR3 residues: CASSLAPAGHSGNTIYF. CDR3 nucleotide sequence: TGTGCCAGCAGCTTAGCGCCGGCTGGGCACTCTGGAAACACCATATATTTT.

The rearrangement uses TRBV7-9 and TRBJ2-5; D not resolved. CDR1 and CDR2 (germline): SEHNR, FQNEAQ (reference sequence). This CDR3 comprises 15 residues. Trimming cost V 1 base and J 1 base, with 10 bases left between them. CDR3 DNA: TGTGCCAGCAGCTTAGACACGGCCCCCCAAGAGACCCAGTACTTC. Amino acid sequence: CASSLDTAPQETQYF.

The chain combines TRBV5-6 with TRBJ2-1; D uncertain. V was pared by 4 bases and J by 8 bases, with 13 bases between. The CDR3 contains 13 residues. Germline CDR1 is SGHDT and CDR2 is YYEEEE. The CDR3 DNA sequence: TGTGCCAGCAGCCCAAGTCCCCGGGATGAGCAGTTCTTC. This gives the protein CASSPSPRDEQFF.

CDR3 nucleotide sequence: TGCGCCAGCAGCCAAGAAGTGGACTCCCTAGGAGCCTACGAGCAGTACTTC. It yields the protein CASSQEVDSLGAYEQYF. The chain is built from TRBV4-1 and TRBJ2-7; weak D call: TRBD2 (5 bases). Germline CDR1 is MGHRA and CDR2 is YSYEKL. The CDR3 consists of 17 residues. Trimming left V 0 bases short and J 2 bases short, with 17 bases between.

This chain joins TRBV5-4 and TRBJ2-5, with no clear D. The CDR3 covers 14 residues. V was clipped by 1 base and J by 0 bases, with 7 bases between them. CDR1 is SGHNT and CDR2 is YYREEE in the germline V gene (reference sequence). Here the CDR3 DNA reads TGTGCCAGCAGCTTGCTGGAGTACCAAGAGACCCAGTACTTC. This encodes CASSLLEYQETQYF.

V and J are TRBV5-1 and TRBJ1-4, with 8 nucleotides matching TRBD1. V shed 4 bases and J 8 bases; nucleotides not matched to a gene: 10. Germline V gene sequence: CDR1 SGHRS, CDR2 YFSETQ. The CDR3 is made up of 15 amino acids. The DNA for the CDR3 is TGCGCCAGCAGCACGGGACAGGTGGAGGGGGAAAAACTGTTTTTT. Protein: CASSTGQVEGEKLFF.

The J gene is TRBJ1-1, the V gene TRBV4-1, with 8 bases lining up with TRBD1. Germline V CDR1 and CDR2: MGHRA, YSYEKL. The V segment lost 0 bases and the J segment 1 base; nucleotides outside the gene matches: 4. There are 16 residues in the CDR3. The chain's CDR3 is CASSQDTGTGNTEAFF. DNA for the CDR3: TGCGCCAGCAGCCAAGACACTGGGACAGGGAACACTGAAGCTTTCTTT.

This chain connects TRBV6-6 to TRBJ2-3; possible D gene TRBD1, 5 bases. Germline-derived CDR1 and CDR2 are MNHNY and SVGAGI (reference sequence). CDR3 length equals 14 residues. Trimming stripped 6 bases from V and 0 bases from J, with 10 bases between. CDR3 nucleotide sequence: TGTGCCAGCAGGGGGCCCCTTAGCACAGATACGCAGTATTTT. Residues: CASRGPLSTDTQYF.

V usage is TRBV6-6 and J usage is TRBJ2-1, with D perhaps matching TRBD2 (7 bases). Per the germline V gene, CDR1 is MNHNY and CDR2 is SVGAGI (reference sequence). The CDR3 runs 14 residues. V was cut by 6 bases and J by 8 bases, with 17 bases left in between. The CDR3 sequence is CASSPEGGAHEQFF. In nucleotides, the CDR3 is TGTGCCAGCAGCCCCGAGGGGGGGGCCCATGAGCAGTTCTTC.